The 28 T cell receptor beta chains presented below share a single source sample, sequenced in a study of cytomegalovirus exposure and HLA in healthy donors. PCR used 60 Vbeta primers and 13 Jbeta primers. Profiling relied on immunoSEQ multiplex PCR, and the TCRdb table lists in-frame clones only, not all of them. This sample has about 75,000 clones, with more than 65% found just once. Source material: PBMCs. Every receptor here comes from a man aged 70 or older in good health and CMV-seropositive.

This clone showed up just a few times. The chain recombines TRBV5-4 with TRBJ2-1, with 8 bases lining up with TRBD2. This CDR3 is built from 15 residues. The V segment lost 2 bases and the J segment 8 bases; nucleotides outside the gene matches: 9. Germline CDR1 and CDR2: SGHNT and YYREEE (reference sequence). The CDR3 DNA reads TGTGCCAGCAGCTTAACCGGGACTAGTCTATATGAGCAGTTCTTC. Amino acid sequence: CASSLTGTSLYEQFF.

The CDR3 nucleotides are TGTGCCAGCAGCTTACGGAGGGGCGGCACAGATACGCAGTATTTT. As protein: CASSLRRGGTDTQYF. The chain combines TRBV7-9 with TRBJ2-3, with D perhaps matching TRBD2 (6 bases). CDR3 length: 15 amino acids. Germline CDR1 is SEHNR and CDR2 is FQNEAQ (reference sequence). Between the trimmed V and J ends, which lost 2 bases and 1 base, there was a span of 10 bases.

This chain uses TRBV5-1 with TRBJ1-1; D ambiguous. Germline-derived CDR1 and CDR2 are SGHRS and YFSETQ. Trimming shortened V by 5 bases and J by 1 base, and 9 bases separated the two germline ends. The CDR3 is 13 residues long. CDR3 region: CASSISENTEAFF. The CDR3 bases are TGCGCCAGCAGTATTAGTGAGAACACTGAAGCTTTCTTT. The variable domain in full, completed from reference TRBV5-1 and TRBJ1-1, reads KAGVTQTPRYLIKTRGQQVTLSCSPISGHRSVSWYQQTPGQGLQFLFEYFSETQRNKGNFPGRFSGRQFSNSRSEMNVSTLELGDSALYLCASSISENTEAFFGQGTRLTVV.

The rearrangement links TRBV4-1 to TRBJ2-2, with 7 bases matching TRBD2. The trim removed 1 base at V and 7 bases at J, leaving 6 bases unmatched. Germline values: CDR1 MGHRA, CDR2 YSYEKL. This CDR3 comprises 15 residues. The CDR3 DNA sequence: TGCGCCAGCAGCCAAGCTGGGCCGGGGGGCGGGGAGCTGTTTTTT. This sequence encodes CASSQAGPGGGELFF.

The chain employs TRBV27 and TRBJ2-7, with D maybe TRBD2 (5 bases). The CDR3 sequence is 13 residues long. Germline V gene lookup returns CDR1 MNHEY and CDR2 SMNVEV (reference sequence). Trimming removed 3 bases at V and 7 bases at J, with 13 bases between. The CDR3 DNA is TGTGCCAGCAGTTTGGCCTCGGGGTGGGAGCAGTACTTC. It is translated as CASSLASGWEQYF.

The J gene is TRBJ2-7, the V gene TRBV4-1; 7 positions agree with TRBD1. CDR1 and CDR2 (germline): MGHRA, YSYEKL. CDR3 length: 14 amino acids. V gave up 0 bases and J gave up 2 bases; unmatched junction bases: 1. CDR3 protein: CASSQEGQTYEQYF. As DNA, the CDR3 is TGCGCCAGCAGCCAAGAGGGACAGACCTACGAGCAGTACTTC.

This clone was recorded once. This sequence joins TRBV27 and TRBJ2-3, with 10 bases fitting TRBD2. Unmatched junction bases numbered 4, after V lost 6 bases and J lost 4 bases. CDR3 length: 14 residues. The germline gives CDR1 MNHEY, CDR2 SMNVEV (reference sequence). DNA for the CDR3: TGTGCCAGCAGGAGCGGGAGGGTTTCAGATACGCAGTATTTT. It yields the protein CASRSGRVSDTQYF.

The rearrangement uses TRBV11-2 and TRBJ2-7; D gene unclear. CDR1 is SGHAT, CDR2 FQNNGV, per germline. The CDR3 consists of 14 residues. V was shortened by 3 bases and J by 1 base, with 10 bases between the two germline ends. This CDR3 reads CASSFSTVSYEQYF. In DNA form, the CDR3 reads TGTGCCAGCAGCTTCTCAACAGTATCCTACGAGCAGTACTTC.

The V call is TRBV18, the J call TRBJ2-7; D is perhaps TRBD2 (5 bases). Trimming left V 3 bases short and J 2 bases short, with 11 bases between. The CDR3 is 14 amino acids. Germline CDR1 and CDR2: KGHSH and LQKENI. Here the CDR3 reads CASSPASGAYEQYF. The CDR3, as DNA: TGTGCCAGCTCACCTGCGTCCGGGGCCTACGAGCAGTACTTC.

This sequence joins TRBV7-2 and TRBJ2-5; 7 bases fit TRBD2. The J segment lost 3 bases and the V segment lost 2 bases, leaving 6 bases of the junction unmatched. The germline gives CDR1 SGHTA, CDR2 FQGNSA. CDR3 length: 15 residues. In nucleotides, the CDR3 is TGTGCCAGCAGCTTATTTATTGGGAGGGAAGAGACCCAGTACTTC. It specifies CASSLFIGREETQYF.

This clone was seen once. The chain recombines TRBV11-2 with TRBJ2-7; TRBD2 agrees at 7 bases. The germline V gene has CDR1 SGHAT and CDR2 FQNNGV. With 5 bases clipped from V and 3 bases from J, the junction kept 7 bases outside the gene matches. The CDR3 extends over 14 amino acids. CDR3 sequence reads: CASSRPGTNYEQYF. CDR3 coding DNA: TGTGCCAGCAGCAGGCCTGGGACTAACTACGAGCAGTACTTC. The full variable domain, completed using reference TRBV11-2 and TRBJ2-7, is EAGVAQSPRYKIIEKRQSVAFWCNPISGHATLYWYQQILGQGPKLLIQFQNNGVVDDSQLPKDRFSAERLKGVDSTLKIQPAKLEDSAVYLCASSRPGTNYEQYFGPGTRLTVT.

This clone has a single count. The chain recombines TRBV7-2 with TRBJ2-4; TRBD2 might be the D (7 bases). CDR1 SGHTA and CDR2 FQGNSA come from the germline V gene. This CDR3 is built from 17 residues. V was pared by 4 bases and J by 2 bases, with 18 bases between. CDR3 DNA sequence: TGTGCCAGCAGCTCCAGAGGGGGGGGCATAACCAAAAACATTCAGTACTTC. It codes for CASSSRGGGITKNIQYF.

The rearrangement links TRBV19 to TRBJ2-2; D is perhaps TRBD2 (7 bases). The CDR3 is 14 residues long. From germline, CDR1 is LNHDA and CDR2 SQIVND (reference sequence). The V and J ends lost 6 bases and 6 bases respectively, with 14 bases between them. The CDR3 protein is CASRSRGGPGELFF. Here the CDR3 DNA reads TGTGCCAGTAGAAGTAGGGGGGGCCCCGGGGAGCTGTTTTTT.

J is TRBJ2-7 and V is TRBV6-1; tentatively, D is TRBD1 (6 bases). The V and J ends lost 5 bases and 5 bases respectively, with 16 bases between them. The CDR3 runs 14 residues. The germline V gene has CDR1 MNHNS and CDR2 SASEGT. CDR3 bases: TGTGCCAGCAGTAAAAACAGGGATTCTCACGAGCAGTACTTC. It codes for CASSKNRDSHEQYF.

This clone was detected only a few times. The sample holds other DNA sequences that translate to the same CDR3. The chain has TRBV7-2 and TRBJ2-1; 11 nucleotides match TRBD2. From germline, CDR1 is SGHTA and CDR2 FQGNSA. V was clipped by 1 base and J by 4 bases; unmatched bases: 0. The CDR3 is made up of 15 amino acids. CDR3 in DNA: TGTGCCAGCAGCTTAGGACTAGCGGGATACAATGAGCAGTTCTTC. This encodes CASSLGLAGYNEQFF.

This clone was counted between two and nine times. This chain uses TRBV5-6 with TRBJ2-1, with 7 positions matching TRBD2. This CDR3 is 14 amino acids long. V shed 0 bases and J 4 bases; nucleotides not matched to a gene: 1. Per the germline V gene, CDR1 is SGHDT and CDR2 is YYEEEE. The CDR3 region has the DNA TGTGCCAGCAGCTTGGGAGCGGGGTACAATGAGCAGTTCTTC. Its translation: CASSLGAGYNEQFF.

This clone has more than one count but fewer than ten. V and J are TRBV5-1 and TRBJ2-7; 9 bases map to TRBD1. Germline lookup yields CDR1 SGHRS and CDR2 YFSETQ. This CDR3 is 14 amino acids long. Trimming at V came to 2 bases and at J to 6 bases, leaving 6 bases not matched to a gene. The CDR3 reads CASSLIRTGVEQYF. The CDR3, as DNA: TGCGCCAGCAGCTTAATACGGACAGGGGTCGAGCAGTACTTC.

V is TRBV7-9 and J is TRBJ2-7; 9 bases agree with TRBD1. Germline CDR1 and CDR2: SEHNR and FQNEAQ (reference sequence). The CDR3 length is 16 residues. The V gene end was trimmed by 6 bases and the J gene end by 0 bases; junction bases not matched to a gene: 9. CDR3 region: CASRGQGSDGSYEQYF. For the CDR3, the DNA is TGTGCCAGCAGAGGACAGGGGTCCGACGGCTCCTACGAGCAGTACTTC.

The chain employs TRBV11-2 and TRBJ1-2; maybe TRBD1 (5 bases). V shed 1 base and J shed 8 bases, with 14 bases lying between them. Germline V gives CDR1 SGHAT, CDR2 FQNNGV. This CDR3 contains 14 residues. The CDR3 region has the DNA TGTGCCAGCAGCTTAGGGCTGCAGGGATTGGGCTACACCTTC. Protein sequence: CASSLGLQGLGYTF.

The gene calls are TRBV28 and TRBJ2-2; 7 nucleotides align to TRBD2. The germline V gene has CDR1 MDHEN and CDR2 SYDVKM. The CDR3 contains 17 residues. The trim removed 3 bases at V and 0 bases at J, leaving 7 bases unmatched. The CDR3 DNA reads TGTGCCAGCAGTTTGACGGCCCGGGGGGCGAACACCGGGGAGCTGTTTTTT. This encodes CASSLTARGANTGELFF.

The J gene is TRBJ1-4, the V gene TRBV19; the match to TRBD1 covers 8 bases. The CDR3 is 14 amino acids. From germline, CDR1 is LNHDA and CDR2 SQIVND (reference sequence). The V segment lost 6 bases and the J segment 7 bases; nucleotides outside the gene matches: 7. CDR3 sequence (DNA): TGTGCCAGTAGAAACTATGACAGGGGTGAAAAACTGTTTTTT. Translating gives CASRNYDRGEKLFF.

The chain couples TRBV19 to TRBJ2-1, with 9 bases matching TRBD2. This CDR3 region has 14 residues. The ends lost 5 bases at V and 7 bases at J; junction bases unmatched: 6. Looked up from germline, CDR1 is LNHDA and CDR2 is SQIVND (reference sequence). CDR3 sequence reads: CASSALAGRNEQFF. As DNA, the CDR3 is TGTGCCAGTAGTGCCCTAGCGGGGCGGAATGAGCAGTTCTTC.

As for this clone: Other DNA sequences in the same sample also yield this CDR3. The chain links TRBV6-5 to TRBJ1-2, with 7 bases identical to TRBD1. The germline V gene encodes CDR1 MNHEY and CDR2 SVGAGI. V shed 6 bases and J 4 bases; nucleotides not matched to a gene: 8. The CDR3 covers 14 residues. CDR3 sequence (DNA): TGTGCCAGCAGGCCGACAGGGAGCGGCTATGGCTACACCTTC. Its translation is CASRPTGSGYGYTF.

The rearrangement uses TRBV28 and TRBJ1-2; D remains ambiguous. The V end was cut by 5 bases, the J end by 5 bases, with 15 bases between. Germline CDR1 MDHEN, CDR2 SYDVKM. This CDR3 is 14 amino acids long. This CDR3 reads CASSLAADGYGYTF. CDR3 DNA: TGTGCCAGCAGTCTAGCCGCGGACGGGTATGGCTACACCTTC.

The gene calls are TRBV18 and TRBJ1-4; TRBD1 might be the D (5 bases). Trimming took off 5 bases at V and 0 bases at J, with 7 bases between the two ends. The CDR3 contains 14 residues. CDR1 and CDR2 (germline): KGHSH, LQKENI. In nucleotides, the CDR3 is TGTGCCAGCTCAAGACAGTCAACTAATGAAAAACTGTTTTTT. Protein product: CASSRQSTNEKLFF.

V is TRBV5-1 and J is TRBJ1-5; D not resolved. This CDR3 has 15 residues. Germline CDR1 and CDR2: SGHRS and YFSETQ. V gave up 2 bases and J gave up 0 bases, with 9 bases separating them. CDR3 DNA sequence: TGCGCCAGCAGCTTCGATTCGGGTAGCAATCAGCCCCAGCATTTT. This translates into CASSFDSGSNQPQHF.

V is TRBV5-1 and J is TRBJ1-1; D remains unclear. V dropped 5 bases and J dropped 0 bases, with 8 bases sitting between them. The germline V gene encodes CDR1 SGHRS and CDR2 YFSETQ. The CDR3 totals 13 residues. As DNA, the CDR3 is TGCGCCAGCAGTCCAATTGTGAACACTGAAGCTTTCTTT. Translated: CASSPIVNTEAFF.

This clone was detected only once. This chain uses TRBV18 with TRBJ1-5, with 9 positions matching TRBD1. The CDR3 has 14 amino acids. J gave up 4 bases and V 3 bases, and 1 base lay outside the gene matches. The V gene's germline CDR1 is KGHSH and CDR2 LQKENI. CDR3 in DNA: TGTGCCAGCTCACCTGGGACAGGGAATCAGCCCCAGCATTTT. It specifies CASSPGTGNQPQHF.